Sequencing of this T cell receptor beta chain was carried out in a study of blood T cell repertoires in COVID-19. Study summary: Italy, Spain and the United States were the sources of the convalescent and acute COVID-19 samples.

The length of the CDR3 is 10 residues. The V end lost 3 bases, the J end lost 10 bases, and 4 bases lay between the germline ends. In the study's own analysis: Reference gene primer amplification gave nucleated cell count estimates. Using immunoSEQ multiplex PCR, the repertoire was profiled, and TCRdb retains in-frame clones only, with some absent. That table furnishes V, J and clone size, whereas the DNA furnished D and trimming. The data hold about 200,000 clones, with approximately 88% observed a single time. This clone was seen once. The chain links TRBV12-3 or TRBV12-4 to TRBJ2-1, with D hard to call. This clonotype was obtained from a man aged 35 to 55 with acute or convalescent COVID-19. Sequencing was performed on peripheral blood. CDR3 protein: CASSLREQFF. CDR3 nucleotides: TGTGCCAGCAGTTTGAGGGAGCAGTTCTTC.